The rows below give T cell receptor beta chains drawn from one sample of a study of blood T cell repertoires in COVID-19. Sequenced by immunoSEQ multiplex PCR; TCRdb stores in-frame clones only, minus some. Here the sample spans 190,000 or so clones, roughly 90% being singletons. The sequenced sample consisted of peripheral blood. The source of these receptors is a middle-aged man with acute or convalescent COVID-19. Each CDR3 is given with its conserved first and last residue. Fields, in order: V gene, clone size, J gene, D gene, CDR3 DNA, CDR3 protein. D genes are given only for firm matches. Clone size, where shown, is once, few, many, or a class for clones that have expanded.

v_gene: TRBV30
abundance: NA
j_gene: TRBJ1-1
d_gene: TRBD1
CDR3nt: TGTGCCTGGAGTAGCGACAGGGAGAACACTGAAGCTTTCTTT
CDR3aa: CAWSSDRENTEAFF

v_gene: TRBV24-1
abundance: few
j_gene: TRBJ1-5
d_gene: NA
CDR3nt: TGTGCCACCAGTGCTGGGCACAATAGCAATCAGCCCCAGCATTTT
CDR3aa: CATSAGHNSNQPQHF

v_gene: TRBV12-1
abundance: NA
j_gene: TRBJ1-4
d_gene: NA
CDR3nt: TGTGCGGACTTTAGTGGGGGGGATGAGGAAAAACTGTTTTTT
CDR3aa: CADFSGGDEEKLFF

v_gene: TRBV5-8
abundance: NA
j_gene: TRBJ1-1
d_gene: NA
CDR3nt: TGTGCCAGCAGCTTGGTTTTCGGTGCGGCGAACACTGAAGCTTTCTTT
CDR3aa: CASSLVFGAANTEAFF

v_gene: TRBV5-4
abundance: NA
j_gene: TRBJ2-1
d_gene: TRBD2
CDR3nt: TGTGCCAGCAGCTTGCGGCTAGCGGGAAGTCAGGATGAGCAGTTCTTC
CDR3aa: CASSLRLAGSQDEQFF

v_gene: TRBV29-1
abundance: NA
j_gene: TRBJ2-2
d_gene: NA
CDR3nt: TGCAGCGTTGAATTGTCGGCCGGGGCGGGAACCGGGGAGCTGTTTTTT
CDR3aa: CSVELSAGAGTGELFF

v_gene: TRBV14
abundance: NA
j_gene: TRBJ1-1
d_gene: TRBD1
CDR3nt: TGTGCCAGCAGCCACTTTTACAGGGGATTTCTAGGGTACACTGAAGCTTTCTTT
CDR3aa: CASSHFYRGFLGYTEAFF

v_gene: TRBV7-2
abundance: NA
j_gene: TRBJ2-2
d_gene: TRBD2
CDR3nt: TGTGCCAGCATCGACGGATTAGCGGGAGCACACGGGGAGCTGTTTTTT
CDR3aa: CASIDGLAGAHGELFF

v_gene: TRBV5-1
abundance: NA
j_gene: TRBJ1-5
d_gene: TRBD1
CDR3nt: TGCGCCAGCAGCTTGGGACAGGGGGATCAGCCCCAGCATTTT
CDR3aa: CASSLGQGDQPQHF

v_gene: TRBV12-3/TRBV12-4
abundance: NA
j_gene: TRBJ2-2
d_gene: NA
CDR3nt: TGTGCCAGCAGTTTCGGTGAGGGGGAGCTGTTTTTT
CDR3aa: CASSFGEGELFF

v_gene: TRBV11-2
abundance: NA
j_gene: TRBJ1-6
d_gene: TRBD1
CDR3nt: TGTGCCAGCAGCTTGGGACAGTATAATTCACCCCTCCACTTT
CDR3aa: CASSLGQYNSPLHF

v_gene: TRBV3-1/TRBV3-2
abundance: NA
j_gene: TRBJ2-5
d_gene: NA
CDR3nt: TGTGCCAGCAGCCCCGGGACAACAGAGACCCAGTACTTC
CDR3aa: CASSPGTTETQYF

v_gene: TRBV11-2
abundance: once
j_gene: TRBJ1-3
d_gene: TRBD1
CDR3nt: TGTGCCAGCAGCTTAACACCGGGACAGGGGCTTATCTCTGGAAACACCATATATTTT
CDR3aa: CASSLTPGQGLISGNTIYF

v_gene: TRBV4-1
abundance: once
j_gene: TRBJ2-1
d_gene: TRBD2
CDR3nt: TGCGCCAGCAGCCAATCGACTAGCGCCCCCGGCAAGTTCTTC
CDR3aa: CASSQSTSAPGKFF

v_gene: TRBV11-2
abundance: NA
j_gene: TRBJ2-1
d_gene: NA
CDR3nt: TGTGCCAGCAGCTTTAGCGGATCCTACAATGAGCAGTTCTTC
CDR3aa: CASSFSGSYNEQFF

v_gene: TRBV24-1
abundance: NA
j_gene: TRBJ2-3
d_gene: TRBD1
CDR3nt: TGTGCCACCAGTGATGGGGACAGGGGGTTAATAACAGATACGCAGTATTTT
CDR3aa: CATSDGDRGLITDTQYF

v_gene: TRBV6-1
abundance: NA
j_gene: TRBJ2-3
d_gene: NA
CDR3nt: TGTGCCAGCAGTGAACTTGGACTCCCGGGCACAGATACGCAGTATTTT
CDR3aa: CASSELGLPGTDTQYF

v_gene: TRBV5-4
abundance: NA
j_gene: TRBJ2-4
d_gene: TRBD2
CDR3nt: TGTGCCAGCAGCTTCCGGGGGGGGGAAAACATTCAGTACTTC
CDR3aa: CASSFRGGENIQYF

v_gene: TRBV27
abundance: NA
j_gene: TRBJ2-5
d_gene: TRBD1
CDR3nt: TGTGCCAGCAGCCCTGGGACAGGGAGGGTAGAGACCCAGTACTTC
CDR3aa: CASSPGTGRVETQYF

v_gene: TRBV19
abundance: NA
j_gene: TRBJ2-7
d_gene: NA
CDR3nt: TGTGCCAGTAGTATAGGCGTAGGCCTTCGGACAGTCTACGAGCAGTACTTC
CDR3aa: CASSIGVGLRTVYEQYF

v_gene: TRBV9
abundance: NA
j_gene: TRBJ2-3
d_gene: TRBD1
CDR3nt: TGTGCCAGCAGCGTAGGACAGGGGGCGTCGGATAGCACAGATACGCAGTATTTT
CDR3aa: CASSVGQGASDSTDTQYF

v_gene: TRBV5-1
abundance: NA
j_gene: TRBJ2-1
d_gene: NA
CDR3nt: TGCGCCAGCAGCCCCACCGGGAGTAGGAATGAGCAGTTCTTC
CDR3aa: CASSPTGSRNEQFF

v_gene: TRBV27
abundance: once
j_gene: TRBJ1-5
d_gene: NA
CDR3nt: TGTGCCAGCAGTTCCAGATCGGCAGGGGGCAATCAGCCCCAGCATTTT
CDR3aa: CASSSRSAGGNQPQHF

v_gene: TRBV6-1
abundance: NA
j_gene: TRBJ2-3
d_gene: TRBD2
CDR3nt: TGTGCCAGCAGTGCTGTTACGACTAGCTTAACAGATACGCAGTATTTT
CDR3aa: CASSAVTTSLTDTQYF

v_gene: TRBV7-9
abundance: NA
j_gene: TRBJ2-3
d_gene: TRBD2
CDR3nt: TGTGCCAGTCTAGCGGGAATAAGCACAGATACGCAGTATTTT
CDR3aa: CASLAGISTDTQYF

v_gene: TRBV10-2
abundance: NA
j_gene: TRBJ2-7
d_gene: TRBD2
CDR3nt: TGCGCCAGCAGCCGGACTAGCGGGGGCTACGAGCAGTACTTC
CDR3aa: CASSRTSGGYEQYF

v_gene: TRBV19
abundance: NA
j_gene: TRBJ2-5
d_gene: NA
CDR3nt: TGTGCCAGTAGCTACCTCGACTTACCCGGGGAGACCCAGTACTTC
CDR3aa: CASSYLDLPGETQYF

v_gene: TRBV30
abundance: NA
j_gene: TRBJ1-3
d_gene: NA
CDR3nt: TGTGCCTGGACTAACTCTGGAAACACCATATATTTT
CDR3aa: CAWTNSGNTIYF

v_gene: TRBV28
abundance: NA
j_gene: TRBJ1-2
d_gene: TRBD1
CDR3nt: TGTGCCAGCAGCGGGGACAGGTCTAACTATGGCTACACCTTC
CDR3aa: CASSGDRSNYGYTF

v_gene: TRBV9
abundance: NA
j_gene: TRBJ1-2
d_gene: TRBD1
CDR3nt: TGTGCCAGCAGCCCATGGTCCCAGGACAGGGGCTTCTATGGCTACACCTTC
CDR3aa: CASSPWSQDRGFYGYTF

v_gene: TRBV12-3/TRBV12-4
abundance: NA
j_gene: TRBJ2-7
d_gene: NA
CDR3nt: TGTGCCAGCAGTTCCCACCCCGGGGGCGAGCAGTACTTC
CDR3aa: CASSSHPGGEQYF

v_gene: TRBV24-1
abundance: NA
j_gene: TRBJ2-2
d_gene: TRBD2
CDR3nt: TGTGCCACCAAACTAGCGGGAGTTGGGGAGCTGTTTTTT
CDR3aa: CATKLAGVGELFF

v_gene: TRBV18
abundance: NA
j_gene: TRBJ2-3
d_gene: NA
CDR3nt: TGTGCCACCGGGGGTGGGGCTGGCACAGATACGCAGTATTTT
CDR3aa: CATGGGAGTDTQYF

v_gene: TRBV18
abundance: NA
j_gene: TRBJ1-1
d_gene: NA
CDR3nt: TGTGCCAGCTCACCACTTTTTCGGAGGGAGGCGGACACTGAAGCTTTCTTT
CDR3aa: CASSPLFRREADTEAFF

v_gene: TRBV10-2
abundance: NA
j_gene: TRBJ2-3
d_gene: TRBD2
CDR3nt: TGCGCCAGCAGCACTAGCGGGAGATCAGATACGCAGTATTTT
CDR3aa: CASSTSGRSDTQYF

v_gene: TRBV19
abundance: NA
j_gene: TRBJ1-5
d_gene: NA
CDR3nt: TGTGCCAGTAGACAGGGCGCCAATCAGCCCCAGCATTTT
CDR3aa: CASRQGANQPQHF

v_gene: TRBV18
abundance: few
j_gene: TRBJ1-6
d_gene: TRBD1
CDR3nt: TGTGCCAGCTCACTCCAGGGGGCCCTTAATTCACCCCTCCACTTT
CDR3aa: CASSLQGALNSPLHF

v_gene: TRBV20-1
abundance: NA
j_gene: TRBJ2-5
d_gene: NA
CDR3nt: TGCAGTGCTCTTAGTTTAGAGACCCAGTACTTC
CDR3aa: CSALSLETQYF

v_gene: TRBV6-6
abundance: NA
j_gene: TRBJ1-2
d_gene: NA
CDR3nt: TGTGCCAGCAGTTCCACAGGCGTATATGGCTACACCTTC
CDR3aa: CASSSTGVYGYTF

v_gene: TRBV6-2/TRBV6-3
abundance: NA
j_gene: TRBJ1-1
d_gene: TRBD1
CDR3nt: TGTGCCAGCAGTTACAGGACAGGGTTTGATTGGGACACTGAAGCTTTCTTT
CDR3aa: CASSYRTGFDWDTEAFF

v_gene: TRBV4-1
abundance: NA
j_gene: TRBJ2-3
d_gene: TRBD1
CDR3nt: TGCGCCAGCAGCCAAGAGGACAGGGGAAGGCAGTATTTT
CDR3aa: CASSQEDRGRQYF

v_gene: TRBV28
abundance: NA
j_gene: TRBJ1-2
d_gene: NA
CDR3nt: TGTGCCAGCAGGGGCGATTTCTATGGCTACACCTTC
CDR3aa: CASRGDFYGYTF

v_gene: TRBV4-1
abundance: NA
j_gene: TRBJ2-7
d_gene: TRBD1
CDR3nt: TGCGCCAGCAGCCCTGGGACAGGGACTTACGAGCAGTACTTC
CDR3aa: CASSPGTGTYEQYF

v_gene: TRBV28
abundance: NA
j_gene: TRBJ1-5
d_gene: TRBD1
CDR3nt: TGTGCCAGCAGCTCCGGACAGGGGTCCCAGCCCCAGCATTTT
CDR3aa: CASSSGQGSQPQHF

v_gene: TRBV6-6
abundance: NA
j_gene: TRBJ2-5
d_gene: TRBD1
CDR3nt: TGTGCCAGCAGTTACCTGACAGGGGGCGAGACCCAGTACTTC
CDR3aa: CASSYLTGGETQYF

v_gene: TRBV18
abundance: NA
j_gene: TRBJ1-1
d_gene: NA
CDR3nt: TGTGCCAGCTCACCTGGACTGGGTGAGGAAGCTTTCTTT
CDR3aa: CASSPGLGEEAFF

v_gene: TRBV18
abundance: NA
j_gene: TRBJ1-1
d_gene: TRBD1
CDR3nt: TGTGCCAGCTCACCGACAGGGGGGAACACTGAAGCTTTCTTT
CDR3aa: CASSPTGGNTEAFF

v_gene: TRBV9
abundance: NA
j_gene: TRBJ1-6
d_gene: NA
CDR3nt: TGTGCCAGCAGCGAACTTAATTCACCCCTCCACTTT
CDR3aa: CASSELNSPLHF

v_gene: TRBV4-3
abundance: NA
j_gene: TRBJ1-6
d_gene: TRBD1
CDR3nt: TGCGCCAGCAGCCAAGAGGACAGGGATAATTCACCCCTCCACTTT
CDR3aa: CASSQEDRDNSPLHF

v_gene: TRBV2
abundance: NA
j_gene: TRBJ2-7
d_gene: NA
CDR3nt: TGTGCCAGCAGACCGACAGGTCTCGGCTACGAGCAGTACTTC
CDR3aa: CASRPTGLGYEQYF